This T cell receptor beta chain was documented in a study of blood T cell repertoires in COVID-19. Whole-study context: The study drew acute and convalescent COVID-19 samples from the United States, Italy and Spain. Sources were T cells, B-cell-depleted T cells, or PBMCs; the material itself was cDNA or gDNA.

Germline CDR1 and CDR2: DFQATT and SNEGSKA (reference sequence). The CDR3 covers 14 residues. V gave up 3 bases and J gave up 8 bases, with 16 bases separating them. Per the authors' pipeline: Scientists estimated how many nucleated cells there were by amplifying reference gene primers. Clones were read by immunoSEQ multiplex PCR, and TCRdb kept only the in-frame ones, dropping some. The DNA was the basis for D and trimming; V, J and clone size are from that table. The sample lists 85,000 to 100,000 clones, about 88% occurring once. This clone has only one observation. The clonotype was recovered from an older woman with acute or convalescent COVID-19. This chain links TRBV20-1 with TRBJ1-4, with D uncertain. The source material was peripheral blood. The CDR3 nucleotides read TGCAGTGCTAGTGGCCCCACGAGATGGGAAAAACTGTTTTTT. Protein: CSASGPTRWEKLFF.